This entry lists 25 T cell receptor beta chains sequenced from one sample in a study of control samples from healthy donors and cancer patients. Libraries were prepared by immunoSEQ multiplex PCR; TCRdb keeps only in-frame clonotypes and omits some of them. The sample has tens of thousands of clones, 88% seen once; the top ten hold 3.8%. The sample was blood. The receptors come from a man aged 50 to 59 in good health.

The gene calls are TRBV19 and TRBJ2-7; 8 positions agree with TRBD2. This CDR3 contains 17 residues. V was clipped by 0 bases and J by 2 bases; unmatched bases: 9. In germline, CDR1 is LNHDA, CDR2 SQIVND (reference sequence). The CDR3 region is CASSIDHFSGTPYEQYF. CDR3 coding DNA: TGTGCCAGTAGTATAGATCACTTTAGCGGGACCCCCTACGAGCAGTACTTC.

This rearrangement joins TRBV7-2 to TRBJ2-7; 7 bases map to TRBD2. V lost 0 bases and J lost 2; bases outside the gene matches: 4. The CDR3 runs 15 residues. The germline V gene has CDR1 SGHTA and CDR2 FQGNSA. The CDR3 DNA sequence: TGTGCCAGCAGCTTAGCCCTAGCGGAGACCTACGAGCAGTACTTC. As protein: CASSLALAETYEQYF.

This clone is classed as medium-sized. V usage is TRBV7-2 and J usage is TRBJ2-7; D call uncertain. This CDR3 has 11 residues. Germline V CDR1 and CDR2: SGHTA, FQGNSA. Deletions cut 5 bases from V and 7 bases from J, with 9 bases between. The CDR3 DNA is TGTGCCAGCAGCCCGGTTGGGGAGCAGTACTTC. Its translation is CASSPVGEQYF.

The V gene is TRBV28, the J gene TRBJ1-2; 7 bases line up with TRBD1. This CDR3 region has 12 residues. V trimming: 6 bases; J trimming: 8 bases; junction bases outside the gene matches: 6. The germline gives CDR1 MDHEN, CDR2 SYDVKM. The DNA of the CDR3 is TGTGCCAGCAGCCGTCAGGGGGGGGGCTACACCTTC. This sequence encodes CASSRQGGGYTF.

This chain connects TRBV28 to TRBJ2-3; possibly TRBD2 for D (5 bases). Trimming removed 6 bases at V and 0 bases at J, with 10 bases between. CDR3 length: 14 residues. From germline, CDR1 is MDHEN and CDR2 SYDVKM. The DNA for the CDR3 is TGTGCCAGCAGCTCGAGCGGAAGCACAGATACGCAGTATTTT. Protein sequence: CASSSSGSTDTQYF.

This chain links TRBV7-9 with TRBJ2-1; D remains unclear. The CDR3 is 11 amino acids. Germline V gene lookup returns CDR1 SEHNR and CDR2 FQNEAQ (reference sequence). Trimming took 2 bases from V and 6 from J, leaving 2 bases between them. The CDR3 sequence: CASSLSNEQFF. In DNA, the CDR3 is TGTGCCAGCAGCTTAAGCAATGAGCAGTTCTTC.

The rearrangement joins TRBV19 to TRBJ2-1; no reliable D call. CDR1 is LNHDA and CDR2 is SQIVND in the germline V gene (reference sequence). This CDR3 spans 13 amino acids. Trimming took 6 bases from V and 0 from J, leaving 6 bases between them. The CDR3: CASRGSSYNEQFF. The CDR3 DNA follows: TGTGCCAGTAGGGGAAGCTCCTACAATGAGCAGTTCTTC. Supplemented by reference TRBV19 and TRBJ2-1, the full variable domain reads DGGITQSPKYLFRKEGQNVTLSCEQNLNHDAMYWYRQDPGQGLRLIYYSQIVNDFQKGDIAEGYSVSREKKESFPLTVTSAQKNPTAFYLCASRGSSYNEQFFGPGTRLTVL.

CDR3 residues: CASSGNSDGYTF. The CDR3 bases are TGTGCCAGCAGTGGGAACAGCGATGGCTACACCTTC. J is TRBJ1-2 and V is TRBV25-1; D is undetermined. Looked up from germline, CDR1 is MGHDK and CDR2 is SYGVNS. V gave up 4 bases and J gave up 6 bases, with 9 bases separating them. The CDR3 sequence is 12 residues long.

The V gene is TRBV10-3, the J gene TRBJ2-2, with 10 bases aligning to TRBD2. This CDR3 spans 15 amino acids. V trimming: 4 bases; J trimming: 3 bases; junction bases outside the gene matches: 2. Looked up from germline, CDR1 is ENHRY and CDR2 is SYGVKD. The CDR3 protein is CAISGLAGDTGELFF. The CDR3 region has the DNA TGTGCCATCAGTGGGCTAGCGGGGGACACCGGGGAGCTGTTTTTT.

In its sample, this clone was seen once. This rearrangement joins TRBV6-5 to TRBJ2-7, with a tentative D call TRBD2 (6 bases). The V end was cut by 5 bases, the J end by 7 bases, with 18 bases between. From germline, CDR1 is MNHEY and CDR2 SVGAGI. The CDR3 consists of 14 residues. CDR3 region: CASSPPGVGGEQYF. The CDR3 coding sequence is TGTGCCAGCAGTCCCCCCGGCGTCGGAGGGGAGCAGTACTTC.

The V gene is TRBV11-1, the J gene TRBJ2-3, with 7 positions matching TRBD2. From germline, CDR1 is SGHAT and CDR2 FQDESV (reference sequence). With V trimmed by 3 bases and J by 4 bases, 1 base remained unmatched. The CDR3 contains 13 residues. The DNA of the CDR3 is TGTGCCAGCAGCTTGGGGGGGGCAGATACGCAGTATTTT. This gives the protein CASSLGGADTQYF.

The CDR3 DNA reads TGTGCCAGCAGTTCGGGACAGCTCACCGGGGAGCTGTTTTTT. This translates into CASSSGQLTGELFF. The V call is TRBV28, the J call TRBJ2-2; 7 bases map to TRBD1. Trimming at V came to 4 bases and at J to 4 bases, leaving 3 bases not matched to a gene. Germline lookup yields CDR1 MDHEN and CDR2 SYDVKM. This CDR3 has 14 residues.

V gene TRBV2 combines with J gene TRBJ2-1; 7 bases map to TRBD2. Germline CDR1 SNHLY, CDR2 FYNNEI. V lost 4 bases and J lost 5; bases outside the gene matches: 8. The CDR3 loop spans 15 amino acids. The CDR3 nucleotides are TGTGCCAGCAGTGTCTTGCGGGAGTCTAACAATGAGCAGTTCTTC. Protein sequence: CASSVLRESNNEQFF.

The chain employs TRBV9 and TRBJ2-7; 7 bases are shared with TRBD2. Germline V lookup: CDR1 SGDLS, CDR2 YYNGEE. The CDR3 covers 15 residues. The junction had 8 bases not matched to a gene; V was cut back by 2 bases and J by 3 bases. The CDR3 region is CASSVGLGVFYEQYF. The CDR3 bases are TGTGCCAGCAGCGTCGGACTAGGGGTATTCTACGAGCAGTACTTC.

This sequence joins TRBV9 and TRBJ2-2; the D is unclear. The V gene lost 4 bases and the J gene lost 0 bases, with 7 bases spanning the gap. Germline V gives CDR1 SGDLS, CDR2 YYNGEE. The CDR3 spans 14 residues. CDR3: CASSSPTNTGELFF. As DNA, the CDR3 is TGTGCCAGCAGCTCCCCCACGAACACCGGGGAGCTGTTTTTT.

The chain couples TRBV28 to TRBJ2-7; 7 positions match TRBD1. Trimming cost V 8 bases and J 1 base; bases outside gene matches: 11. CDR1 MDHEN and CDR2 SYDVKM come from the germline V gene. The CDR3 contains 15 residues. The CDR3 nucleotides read TGTGCCAGCCCACCACAGGGGAAACTATCCTACGAGCAGTACTTC. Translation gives CASPPQGKLSYEQYF.

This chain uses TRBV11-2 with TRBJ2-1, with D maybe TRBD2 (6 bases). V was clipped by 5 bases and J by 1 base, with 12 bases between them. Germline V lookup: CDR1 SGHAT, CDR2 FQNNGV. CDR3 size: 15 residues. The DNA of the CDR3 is TGTGCCAGCAGCCCGGGAGCGGCTTCCTACAATGAGCAGTTCTTC. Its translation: CASSPGAASYNEQFF.

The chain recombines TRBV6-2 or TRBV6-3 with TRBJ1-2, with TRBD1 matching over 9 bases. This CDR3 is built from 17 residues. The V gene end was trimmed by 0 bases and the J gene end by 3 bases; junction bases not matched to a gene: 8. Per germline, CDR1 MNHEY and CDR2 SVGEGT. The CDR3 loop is CASSYSIRDRVDYGYTF. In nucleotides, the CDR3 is TGTGCCAGCAGTTACTCCATTCGGGACAGGGTGGACTATGGCTACACCTTC.

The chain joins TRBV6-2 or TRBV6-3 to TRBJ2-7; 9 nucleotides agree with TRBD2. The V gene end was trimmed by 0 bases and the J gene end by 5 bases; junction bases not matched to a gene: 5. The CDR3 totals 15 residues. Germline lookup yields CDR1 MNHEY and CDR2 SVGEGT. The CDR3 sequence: CASSYSSGRPNEQYF. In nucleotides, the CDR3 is TGTGCCAGCAGTTACTCGAGCGGGAGGCCAAACGAGCAGTACTTC.

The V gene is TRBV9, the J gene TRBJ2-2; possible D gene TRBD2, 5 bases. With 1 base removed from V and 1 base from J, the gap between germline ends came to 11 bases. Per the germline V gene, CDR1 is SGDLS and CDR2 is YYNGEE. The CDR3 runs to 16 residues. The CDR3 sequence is CASSVNERQNTGELFF. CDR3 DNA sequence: TGTGCCAGCAGCGTAAATGAGCGGCAGAACACCGGGGAGCTGTTTTTT.

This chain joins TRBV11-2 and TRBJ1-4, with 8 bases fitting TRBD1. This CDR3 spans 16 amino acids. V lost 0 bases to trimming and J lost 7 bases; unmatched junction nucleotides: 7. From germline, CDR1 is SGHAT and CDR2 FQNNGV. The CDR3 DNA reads TGTGCCAGCAGCTTAGAGGTCCAGGGGGCGCGTGAAAAACTGTTTTTT. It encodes CASSLEVQGAREKLFF.

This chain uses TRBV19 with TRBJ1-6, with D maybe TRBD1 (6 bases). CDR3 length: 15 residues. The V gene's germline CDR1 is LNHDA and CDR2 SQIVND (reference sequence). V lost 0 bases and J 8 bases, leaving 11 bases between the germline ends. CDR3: CASSIDRGSDSPLHF. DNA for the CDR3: TGTGCCAGTAGTATAGACAGGGGATCGGATTCACCCCTCCACTTT.

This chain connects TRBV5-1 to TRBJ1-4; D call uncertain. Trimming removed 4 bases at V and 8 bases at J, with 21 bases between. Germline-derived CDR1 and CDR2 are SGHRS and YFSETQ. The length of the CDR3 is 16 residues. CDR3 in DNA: TGCGCCAGCAGCCTGGGCGCCGGAGCGACAAACGAAAAACTGTTTTTT. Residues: CASSLGAGATNEKLFF.

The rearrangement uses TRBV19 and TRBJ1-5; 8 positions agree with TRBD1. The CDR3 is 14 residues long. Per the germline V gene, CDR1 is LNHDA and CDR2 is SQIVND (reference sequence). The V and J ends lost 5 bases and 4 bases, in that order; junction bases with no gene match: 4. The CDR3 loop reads CASSAGQGNQPQHF. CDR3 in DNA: TGTGCCAGTAGTGCCGGACAGGGAAATCAGCCCCAGCATTTT.

The CDR3 sequence is CASSSPAGPNYGYTF. The CDR3 DNA is TGTGCCAGCAGCTCACCAGCAGGGCCCAACTATGGCTACACCTTC. The chain joins TRBV28 to TRBJ1-2, with D possibly being TRBD1 (5 bases). Trimming cost V 6 bases and J 2 bases, with 16 bases left between them. The CDR3 totals 15 residues. Germline loops: CDR1 MDHEN, CDR2 SYDVKM.